This T cell receptor beta chain was recovered during a study of CD8+ T cells in alopecia areata. Extracted RNA was reverse transcribed into cDNA, the sequencing template. Profiling relied on immunoSEQ multiplex PCR, and the TCRdb table lists in-frame clones only, not all of them. The sample yields 75,000 to 100,000 clones, 40% to 45% seen once. The V end lost 6 bases, the J end lost 1 base, and 7 bases lay between the germline ends. The CDR3 covers 12 residues. Per germline, CDR1 SNHLY and CDR2 FYNNEI. The chain carries TRBV2 and TRBJ2-7, with D possibly being TRBD1 (6 bases). Sequencing was done on a sample of CD4+ T cells sorted from blood. The receptor was isolated from a human donor with alopecia areata. CDR3 DNA: TGTGCCAGCAGAGGGGGTTCCTACGAGCAGTACTTC. Translation gives CASRGGSYEQYF.